Listed below are T cell receptor beta chains from one sample, sequenced in a study of cytomegalovirus exposure and HLA in healthy donors. Some clones are missing from TCRdb's copy, which holds only in-frame ones; the method was immunoSEQ multiplex PCR. This sample has 150,000 to 200,000 clones, with less than 90% found just once. Source material: PBMCs. The receptors were sampled from a man between 45 and 60 years old in good health and CMV-seronegative. The CDR3 runs from the conserved cysteine through the conserved F or W. The D gene is left open where the match is weak. Some rows mark clone size as missing; the rest say once, few, many or name a class of expanded clone.

clone_size	cdr3_length	v_call	j_call	d_call	cdr3_aa	cdr3_nt
NA	15	TRBV9	TRBJ2-7	TRBD2	CASSVSGRAVYEQYF	TGTGCCAGCAGCGTGAGCGGGAGGGCCGTCTACGAGCAGTACTTC
NA	14	TRBV19	TRBJ2-3	NA	CASRVTRGTDTQYF	TGTGCCAGTAGGGTTACCAGGGGTACAGATACGCAGTATTTT
NA	14	TRBV5-4	TRBJ2-7	TRBD2	CASSLEGSGRGQYF	TGTGCCAGCAGCTTGGAGGGTAGCGGGAGAGGGCAGTACTTC
NA	17	TRBV11-1	TRBJ2-2	TRBD2	CASTRRASGGATGELFF	TGTGCCAGCACCCGGAGAGCTAGCGGGGGGGCTACCGGGGAGCTGTTTTTT
NA	16	TRBV7-2	TRBJ2-1	TRBD1	CASSPTGISSYNEQFF	TGTGCCAGCAGCCCGACAGGGATTAGCTCCTACAATGAGCAGTTCTTC
few	16	TRBV5-6	TRBJ1-2	NA	CASSLGQASHSGGYTF	TGTGCCAGCAGCTTGGGCCAGGCGAGTCATTCTGGTGGCTACACCTTC
NA	17	TRBV1	TRBJ1-2	NA	CTSSCHQLREANYGYTF	TGCACCAGCAGTTGCCACCAACTCAGGGAAGCTAACTATGGCTACACCTTC
NA	13	TRBV19	TRBJ2-3	NA	CASIMNPGDTQYF	TGTGCCAGTATAATGAACCCGGGGGATACGCAGTATTTT
NA	15	TRBV7-8	TRBJ2-5	TRBD1	CASSLDWTGAGEQYF	TGTGCCAGCAGCTTAGACTGGACAGGGGCGGGGGAGCAGTACTTC
NA	14	TRBV6-1	TRBJ1-2	NA	CASSELTKGGGYTF	TGTGCCAGCAGTGAACTTACCAAGGGAGGCGGCTACACCTTC
NA	13	TRBV6-4	TRBJ2-1	NA	CASSDRGNNEQFF	TGTGCCAGCAGTGACAGGGGCAACAATGAGCAGTTCTTC